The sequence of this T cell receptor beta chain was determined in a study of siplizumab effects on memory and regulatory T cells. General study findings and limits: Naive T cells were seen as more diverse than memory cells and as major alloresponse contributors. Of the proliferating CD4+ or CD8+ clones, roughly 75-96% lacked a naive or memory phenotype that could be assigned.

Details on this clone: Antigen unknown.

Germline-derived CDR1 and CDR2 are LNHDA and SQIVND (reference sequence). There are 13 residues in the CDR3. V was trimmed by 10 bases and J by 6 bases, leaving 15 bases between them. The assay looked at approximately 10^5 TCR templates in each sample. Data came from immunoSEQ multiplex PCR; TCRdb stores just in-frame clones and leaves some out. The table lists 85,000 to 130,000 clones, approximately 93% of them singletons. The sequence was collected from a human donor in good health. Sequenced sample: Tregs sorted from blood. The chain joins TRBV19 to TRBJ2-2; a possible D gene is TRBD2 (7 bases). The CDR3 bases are TGTGCCATAAGGGGGGGGCCCGCCGGGGAGCTGTTTTTT. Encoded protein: CAIRGGPAGELFF.